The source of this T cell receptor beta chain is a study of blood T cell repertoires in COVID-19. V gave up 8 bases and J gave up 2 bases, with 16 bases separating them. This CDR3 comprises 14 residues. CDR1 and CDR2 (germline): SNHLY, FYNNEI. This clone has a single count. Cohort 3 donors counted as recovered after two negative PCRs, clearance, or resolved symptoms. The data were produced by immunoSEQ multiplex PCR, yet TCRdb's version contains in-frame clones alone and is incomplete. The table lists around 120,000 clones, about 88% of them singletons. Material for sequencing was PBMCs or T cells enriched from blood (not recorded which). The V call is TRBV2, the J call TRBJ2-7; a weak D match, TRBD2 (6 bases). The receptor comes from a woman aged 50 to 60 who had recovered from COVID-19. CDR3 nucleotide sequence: TGTGCCAGCGGAGGCGGGGTCCCCCCCTACGAGCAGTACTTC. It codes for CASGGGVPPYEQYF.